These 12 T cell receptor beta chains originate from one sample sequenced in a study of T cell repertoires in cytomegalovirus infection. TCRdb itself ran the reads through MiXCR, one entry per CDR3 protein. Here the sample spans roughly 760,000 distinct CDR3 sequences, 35% to 40% being singletons. Sequenced input: PBMCs. All receptors derive from a human donor in good health (CMV status not recorded). Some clones in this sample may be carry-over from other donors' samples.

With regard to this clonotype: Sequence at one end of the junction differs from germline and may be a read error. The rearrangement uses TRBV7-6 and TRBJ1-1; tentative D call: TRBD1 (6 bases). The CDR3 spans 13 residues. Germline V gene lookup returns CDR1 SGHVS and CDR2 FNYEAQ. CDR3 nucleotide sequence: TGTGCTAGCAGCTTTGAGAGGGGGACTGAAGCTTTCTTT. Its translation: CASSFERGTEAFF.

The rearrangement links TRBV27 to TRBJ2-3; TRBD2 aligns across 9 bases. CDR1 and CDR2 from the germline V gene are MNHEY and SMNVEV (reference sequence). Trimming removed 5 bases from V and 8 bases from J; junction bases left unmatched: 11. The CDR3 consists of 15 residues. The CDR3 DNA reads TGTGCCAGCAGTCCTTGGGGGAGTAGCGGGAGTACGCAGTATTTT. Translation gives CASSPWGSSGSTQYF.

The chain uses TRBV29-1 and TRBJ2-5, with D unclear. This CDR3 contains 14 residues. V shed 3 bases and J shed 5 bases, with 16 bases lying between them. Germline V gene data show CDR1 as SQVTM and CDR2 as ANQGSEA. CDR3 coding DNA: TGCAGCGTTGAGGGCCTAGGGTTAGGGGAGACCCAGTACTTC. Translated, it gives CSVEGLGLGETQYF.

The genes are TRBV2 and TRBJ1-5; 7 bases map to TRBD1. The trim removed 7 bases at V and 2 bases at J, leaving 8 bases unmatched. The CDR3 has 15 amino acids. Germline-derived CDR1 and CDR2 are SNHLY and FYNNEI. The CDR3 loop is CASMRGQEGNQPQHF. The CDR3 nucleotides are TGTGCCAGCATGAGGGGGCAGGAAGGCAATCAGCCCCAGCATTTT.

The CDR3 protein is CASSPVHSADYNSPLHF. Written as DNA, the CDR3 is TGTGCCAGCAGTCCCGTGCATTCGGCGGACTATAATTCACCCCTCCACTTT. The chain has TRBV27 and TRBJ1-6; D call uncertain. This CDR3 region has 17 residues. Germline assignment: CDR1 MNHEY and CDR2 SMNVEV (reference sequence). V was cut by 5 bases and J by 3 bases, with 17 bases left in between.

This clonotype was counted a few times. This sequence joins TRBV28 and TRBJ1-5; D ambiguous. The V end was cut by 5 bases, the J end by 2 bases, with 19 bases between. The CDR3 covers 17 residues. In germline, CDR1 is MDHEN, CDR2 SYDVKM. The CDR3 nucleotides are TGTGCCAGCAGTGGGAATGGGGTCAAGTCTCGCAATCAGCCCCAGCATTTT. Protein product: CASSGNGVKSRNQPQHF.

This clonotype was counted only a few times. CDR3 protein: CASSLLGLSGYGYTF. The CDR3 region has the DNA TGTGCCAGCAGTTTGTTAGGCTTGTCGGGCTATGGCTACACCTTC. This chain joins TRBV27 and TRBJ1-2; the D is unclear. Trimming took off 3 bases at V and 4 bases at J, with 15 bases between the two ends. The CDR3 runs 15 residues. Germline CDR1 MNHEY, CDR2 SMNVEV (reference sequence).

The CDR3 is CASSPFDSYTF. The CDR3 nucleotides are TGTGCCAGCAGCCCTTTCGACAGCTACACCTTC. This sequence joins TRBV7-2 and TRBJ1-2; D not certain. CDR1 is SGHTA, CDR2 FQGNSA, per germline. The V end lost 5 bases, the J end lost 9 bases, and 10 bases lay between the germline ends. CDR3 length: 11 residues.

The V gene is TRBV5-6, the J gene TRBJ2-4, with D maybe TRBD1 (5 bases). This CDR3 is built from 15 residues. Trimming removed 2 bases at V and 0 bases at J, with 9 bases between. Per the germline V gene, CDR1 is SGHDT and CDR2 is YYEEEE. The CDR3 region has the DNA TGTGCCAGCAGCTTTACGACAGTAGCCAAAAACATTCAGTACTTC. It encodes CASSFTTVAKNIQYF. The full variable domain, with the rest looked up from reference TRBV5-6 and TRBJ2-4, is DAGVTQSPTHLIKTRGQQVTLRCSPKSGHDTVSWYQQALGQGPQFIFQYYEEEERQRGNFPDRFSGHQFPNYSSELNVNALLLGDSALYLCASSFTTVAKNIQYFGAGTRLSVL.

The chain carries TRBV11-2 and TRBJ2-1, with TRBD2 as a possible D gene (5 bases). The CDR3 contains 17 residues. Trimming shortened V by 5 bases and J by 5 bases, and 22 bases separated the two germline ends. Per germline, CDR1 SGHAT and CDR2 FQNNGV. CDR3 amino acids: CASSPRYRGGINNEQFF. For the CDR3, the DNA is TGTGCCAGCAGCCCACGTTATCGGGGTGGCATTAACAATGAGCAGTTCTTC.

The CDR3 loop reads CSAQPSPGQETQYF. CDR3 DNA: TGCAGTGCCCAACCTTCTCCAGGCCAAGAGACCCAGTACTTC. This chain uses TRBV20-1 with TRBJ2-5; the D is unclear. Trimming left V 6 bases short and J 1 base short, with 15 bases between. The CDR3 is 14 residues long. Germline CDR1 and CDR2: DFQATT and SNEGSKA (reference sequence).

About this clonotype itself: Compared with germline, one end of the junction differs, possibly owing to a read error. The chain recombines TRBV7-2 with TRBJ2-1, with unresolved D. The CDR3 is 15 residues long. Germline assignment: CDR1 SGHTA and CDR2 FQGNSA. CDR3 nucleotides: TGTGCCAGCAGTGCTACCCCGGTACAATACAATGAGCCGTTCTTC. Amino acid sequence: CASSATPVQYNEPFF.